A single sample gave rise to the 14 T cell receptor beta chains below, sequenced in a study of technical replicates of blood from a few donors. Sequenced by immunoSEQ multiplex PCR; TCRdb stores in-frame clones only, minus some. The table has about 60,000 clones, 87% seen once; the top ten hold 4% to 6.5%. What was sequenced was PBMCs. The receptor set was obtained from a human donor in good health. Some clones in this sample may be carry-over from other donors' samples.

The V gene is TRBV6-5, the J gene TRBJ1-3; D is ambiguous. Trimming took off 0 bases at V and 0 bases at J, with 6 bases between the two ends. CDR3 length: 15 residues. Germline V gene data show CDR1 as MNHEY and CDR2 as SVGAGI. The CDR3 DNA reads TGTGCCAGCAGTTACTCGACTAGCTCTGGAAACACCATATATTTT. It specifies CASSYSTSSGNTIYF.

This chain links TRBV5-1 with TRBJ2-7, with TRBD2 matching 8 bases. After removal of 0 bases from V and 2 bases from J, the junction contained 7 bases not matched to a gene. The CDR3 is 16 amino acids. Germline V gene lookup returns CDR1 SGHRS and CDR2 YFSETQ. CDR3 in DNA: TGCGCCAGCAGCTTGGGCGTTAGCGGGGACCCCTACGAGCAGTACTTC. It specifies CASSLGVSGDPYEQYF.

The chain recombines TRBV19 with TRBJ1-4; D ambiguous. CDR3 length equals 13 residues. Trimming pared 0 bases from V and 11 bases from J, leaving 10 bases between. In germline, CDR1 is LNHDA, CDR2 SQIVND (reference sequence). DNA for the CDR3: TGTGCCAGTAGTATAGAACGTAGAGAGAAACTGTTTTTT. Translated: CASSIERREKLFF.

The rearrangement links TRBV7-8 to TRBJ2-7; D might be TRBD1 (6 bases). V was cut by 5 bases and J by 0 bases, with 11 bases left in between. CDR1 and CDR2 (germline): SGHVS, FQNEAQ. The CDR3 covers 14 residues. The CDR3 loop reads CASSRTDTSYEQYF. The DNA of the CDR3 is TGTGCCAGCAGCCGGACAGACACCTCCTACGAGCAGTACTTC. The whole variable domain, filled in from reference TRBV7-8 and TRBJ2-7, reads GAGVSQSPRYKVAKRGQDVALRCDPISGHVSLFWYQQALGQGPEFLTYFQNEAQLDKSGLPSDRFFAERPEGSVSTLKIQRTQQEDSAVYLCASSRTDTSYEQYFGPGTRLTVT.

J is TRBJ1-2 and V is TRBV19, with no clear D. The V gene's germline CDR1 is LNHDA and CDR2 SQIVND (reference sequence). V dropped 7 bases and J dropped 0 bases, with 15 bases sitting between them. The CDR3 has 15 amino acids. The chain's CDR3 is CASISGGIPNYGYTF. CDR3 nucleotides: TGTGCCAGTATCTCCGGCGGGATACCTAACTATGGCTACACCTTC.

The chain employs TRBV9 and TRBJ2-1; 9 bases match TRBD2. The CDR3 runs to 15 residues. Germline V gene lookup returns CDR1 SGDLS and CDR2 YYNGEE. Unmatched junction bases numbered 8, after V lost 2 bases and J lost 8 bases. The DNA of the CDR3 is TGTGCCAGCAGCGTCCCAGCGGGGGGTATCGATGAGCAGTTCTTC. As protein: CASSVPAGGIDEQFF.

The chain recombines TRBV25-1 with TRBJ2-7; a weak D match, TRBD2 (6 bases). The CDR3 covers 15 residues. Germline V gene data show CDR1 as MGHDK and CDR2 as SYGVNS. Trimming removed 1 base at V and 2 bases at J, with 12 bases between. The CDR3 region is CASSESHGRAYEQYF. The CDR3 DNA reads as TGTGCCAGCAGTGAATCCCACGGGAGAGCCTACGAGCAGTACTTC.

The rearrangement uses TRBV7-6 and TRBJ2-1; 10 nucleotides match TRBD2. This CDR3 has 16 residues. Germline V gene lookup returns CDR1 SGHVS and CDR2 FNYEAQ. After removal of 1 base from V and 3 bases from J, the junction contained 3 bases not matched to a gene. CDR3 sequence reads: CASSLVTSGDYNEQFF. CDR3 coding DNA: TGTGCCAGCAGCTTAGTTACTAGCGGGGACTACAATGAGCAGTTCTTC.

Only one count was recorded for this clone. V and J are TRBV18 and TRBJ2-7, with TRBD2 identical over 7 bases. The V and J ends lost 6 bases and 5 bases, in that order; junction bases with no gene match: 10. Germline V gives CDR1 KGHSH, CDR2 LQKENI. The CDR3 sequence is 14 residues long. The CDR3 protein is CASSPVGGGHEQYF. CDR3 DNA sequence: TGTGCCAGCTCCCCGGTCGGCGGGGGTCACGAGCAGTACTTC.

V and J are TRBV6-1 and TRBJ1-2; maybe TRBD1 (6 bases). Germline CDR1 reads MNHNS; CDR2 reads SASEGT. This CDR3 region has 16 residues. The germline V and J ends were trimmed by 0 bases and 1 base, with 12 bases remaining between them. The CDR3 region is CASSEAAGGLNYGYTF. The CDR3 nucleotides are TGTGCCAGCAGTGAAGCGGCGGGGGGGCTTAACTATGGCTACACCTTC.

The chain uses TRBV6-5 and TRBJ2-6, with a tentative D call TRBD1 (6 bases). V shed 5 bases and J shed 2 bases, with 10 bases lying between them. The CDR3 contains 15 residues. The germline V gene encodes CDR1 MNHEY and CDR2 SVGAGI. The CDR3 coding sequence is TGTGCCAGCAGTCAACGGACAGCTGGGGCCAACGTCCTGACTTTC. Its protein is CASSQRTAGANVLTF.

The V call is TRBV5-6, the J call TRBJ2-5, with 8 bases identical to TRBD2. The junction had 3 bases not matched to a gene; V was cut back by 4 bases and J by 4 bases. The CDR3 loop spans 13 amino acids. Germline CDR1 reads SGHDT; CDR2 reads YYEEEE. The CDR3 region is CASSPRGGETQYF. The CDR3 nucleotides are TGTGCCAGCAGCCCTCGGGGGGGAGAGACCCAGTACTTC.

The chain couples TRBV6-6 to TRBJ2-7; D gene unclear. Germline V gene lookup returns CDR1 MNHNY and CDR2 SVGAGI (reference sequence). V shed 2 bases and J shed 3 bases, with 5 bases lying between them. This CDR3 contains 12 residues. In nucleotides, the CDR3 is TGTGCCAGCAGTTACCCCCGCTACGAGCAGTACTTC. It is translated as CASSYPRYEQYF.

The J gene is TRBJ2-6, the V gene TRBV4-2; TRBD2 agrees at 12 bases. Germline V gives CDR1 LGHNA, CDR2 YNFKEQ. CDR3 length: 18 residues. Unmatched junction bases numbered 3, after V lost 1 base and J lost 2 bases. The CDR3 bases are TGTGCCAGCAGCCAAGGACTAGCGGGAGAACCTGGGGCCAACGTCCTGACTTTC. Its protein is CASSQGLAGEPGANVLTF.